The T cell receptor (beta chain) described here comes from a study of regulatory T cells in long-lasting Graves disease. This CDR3 region has 17 residues. Germline CDR1 PRHDT, CDR2 FYEKMQ (reference sequence). Between the trimmed V and J ends, which lost 3 bases and 5 bases, there was a span of 22 bases. Building of the TCR beta libraries involved iRepertoire HTBI primers and Arm-PCR of CDR3 regions. TCRdb re-derived calls from the multiplex PCR reads in MiXCR, one entry per CDR3 protein. This table has about 440,000 distinct CDR3 sequences, roughly 15% appearing once. The time point here: newly diagnosed GD, antithyroid drugs for less than 3 months. The TCR library was made from RNA that had been extracted from PBMCs in TRIzol. This same sample was also taken into another study, of T cells in Graves' hyperthyroidism and ophthalmopathy. From that paper: Most thyroid clonotypes that were expanded above 0.001 also turned up in blood.

This chain joins TRBV13 and TRBJ1-2, with D possibly TRBD1 on 5 matching bases. This TCR came from a woman between 18 and 29 years old with Graves disease. This specimen was peripheral blood mononuclear cells (PBMCs), taken at new diagnosis, from a patient treated with antithyroid drugs. The CDR3 DNA reads TGTGCCAGCAGCTTGCGACAGAAAGATAATGATTTTTATGGCTACACCTTC. Translated, it gives CASSLRQKDNDFYGYTF.